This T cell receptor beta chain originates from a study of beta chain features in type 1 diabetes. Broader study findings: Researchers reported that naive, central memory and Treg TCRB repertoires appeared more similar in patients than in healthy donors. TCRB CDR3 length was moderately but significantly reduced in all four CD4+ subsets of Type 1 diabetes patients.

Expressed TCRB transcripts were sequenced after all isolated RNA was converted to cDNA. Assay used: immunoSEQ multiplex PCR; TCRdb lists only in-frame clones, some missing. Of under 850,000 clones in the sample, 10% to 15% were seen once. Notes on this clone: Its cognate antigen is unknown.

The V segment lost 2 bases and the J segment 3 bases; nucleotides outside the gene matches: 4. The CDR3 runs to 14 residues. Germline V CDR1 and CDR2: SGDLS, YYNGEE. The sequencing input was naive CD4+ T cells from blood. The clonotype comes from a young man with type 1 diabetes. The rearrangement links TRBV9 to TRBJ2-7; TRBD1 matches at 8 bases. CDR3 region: CASSVSGTGYEQYF. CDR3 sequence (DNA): TGTGCCAGCAGCGTGTCGGGGACAGGCTACGAGCAGTACTTC.